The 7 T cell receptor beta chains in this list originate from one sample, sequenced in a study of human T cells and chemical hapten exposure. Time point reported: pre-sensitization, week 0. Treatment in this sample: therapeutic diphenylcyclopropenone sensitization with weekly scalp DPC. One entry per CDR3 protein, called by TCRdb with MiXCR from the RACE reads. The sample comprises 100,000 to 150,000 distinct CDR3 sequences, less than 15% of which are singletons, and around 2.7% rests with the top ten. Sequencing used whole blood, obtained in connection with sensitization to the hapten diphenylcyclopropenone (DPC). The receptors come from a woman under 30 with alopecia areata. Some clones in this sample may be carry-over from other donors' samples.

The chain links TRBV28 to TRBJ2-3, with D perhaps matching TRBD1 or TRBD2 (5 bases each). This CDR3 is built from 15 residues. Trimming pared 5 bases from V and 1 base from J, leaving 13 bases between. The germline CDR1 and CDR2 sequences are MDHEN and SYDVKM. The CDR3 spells CASSPPGTGTDTQYF. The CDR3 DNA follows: TGTGCCAGCAGTCCGCCGGGGACGGGCACAGATACGCAGTATTTT.

In DNA, the CDR3 is TGTGCCAGCAGTTTAACTGCCCGACCAACAGATACGCAGTATTTT. Translating it yields CASSLTARPTDTQYF. This chain joins TRBV27 and TRBJ2-3; no clear D gene. Trimming took off 2 bases at V and 3 bases at J, with 12 bases between the two ends. Germline lookup yields CDR1 MNHEY and CDR2 SMNVEV (reference sequence). This CDR3 has 15 amino acids.

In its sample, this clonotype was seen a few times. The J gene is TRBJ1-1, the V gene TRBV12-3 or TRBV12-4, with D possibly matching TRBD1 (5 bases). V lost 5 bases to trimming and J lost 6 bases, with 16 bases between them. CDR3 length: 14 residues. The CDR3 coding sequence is TGTGCCAGCAGTCCCTCTGAGGGGAAGGCTGAAGCTTTCTTT. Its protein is CASSPSEGKAEAFF.

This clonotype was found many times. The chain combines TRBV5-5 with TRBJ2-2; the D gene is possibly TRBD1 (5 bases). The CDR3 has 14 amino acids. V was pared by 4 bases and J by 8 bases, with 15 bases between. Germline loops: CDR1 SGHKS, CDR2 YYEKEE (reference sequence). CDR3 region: CASSIGVVAGELFF. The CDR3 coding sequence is TGTGCCAGCAGCATAGGGGTGGTGGCGGGGGAGCTGTTTTTT.

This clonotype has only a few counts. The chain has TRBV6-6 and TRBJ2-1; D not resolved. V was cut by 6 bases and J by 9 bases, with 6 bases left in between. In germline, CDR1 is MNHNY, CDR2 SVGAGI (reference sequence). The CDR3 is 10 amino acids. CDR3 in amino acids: CASRAIEQFF. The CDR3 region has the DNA TGTGCCAGCAGGGCCATTGAGCAGTTCTTC.

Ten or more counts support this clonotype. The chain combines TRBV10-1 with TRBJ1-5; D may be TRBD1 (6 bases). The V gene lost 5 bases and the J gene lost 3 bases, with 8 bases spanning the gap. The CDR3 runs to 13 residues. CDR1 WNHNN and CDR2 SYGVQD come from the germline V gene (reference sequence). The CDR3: CASSQGTNQPQHF. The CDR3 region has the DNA TGCGCCAGCAGTCAGGGGACCAATCAGCCCCAGCATTTT.

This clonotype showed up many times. The CDR3 DNA follows: TGTGCCAGCAGCGCCTCCCTGGATCCCGCAAACACCATATATTTT. Translation gives CASSASLDPANTIYF. The rearrangement uses TRBV7-6 and TRBJ1-3; D not certain. The CDR3 contains 15 residues. In germline, CDR1 is SGHVS, CDR2 FNYEAQ. With 5 bases removed from V and 6 bases from J, the gap between germline ends came to 17 bases.